The following is a TCR beta chain sequence with its context. Its antigen is still unknown. This CDR3 contains 14 residues. CDR1 and CDR2 from the germline V gene are MNHEY and SVGEGT. V lost 6 bases to trimming and J lost 5 bases, with 16 bases between them. These data belong to a study of T-cell memory formation after mild COVID-19. General study points: CD4+ contracting clones lay mainly in CM and EM, CD8+ ones in EMRA.

TCRdb analysed the 5' RACE reads with MiXCR anew, one entry per CDR3 protein. The sample yields a few hundred thousand distinct CDR3 sequences, over 11% seen once. The chain employs TRBV6-2 or TRBV6-3 and TRBJ1-1, with D perhaps matching TRBD1 (5 bases). The sample comprised PBMCs or a T cell subset sorted from them (not recorded which). The TCR originated in a man younger than 35 who had mild COVID-19 (a few samples of this study predate the infection). Cell type and time point are not known. The CDR3 nucleotides read TGTGCCAGCAGCTTCAACCCCCACAGGACTGAAGCTTTCTTT. This codes for CASSFNPHRTEAFF.